This T cell receptor (beta chain) appears in the sequencing data of a study of blood T cell repertoires in COVID-19. Study summary: Samples representing acute and convalescent COVID-19 were sourced from the United States, Italy and Spain. T cells, B-cell-depleted T cells, or PBMCs provided the cDNA or gDNA that served as material.

V gave up 8 bases and J gave up 3 bases, with 10 bases separating them. This CDR3 region has 12 residues. This clone was seen only a few times. Per the original data handling: Amplified reference gene primers provided the basis for estimating nucleated cell counts. Profiled with immunoSEQ multiplex PCR; TCRdb holds only in-frame clones, not every one. V, J and clone size reflect that table, while D and trimming were determined from the DNA. Among about 300,000 clones listed, 87% were seen once. This chain joins TRBV12-3 or TRBV12-4 and TRBJ1-1, with D possibly matching TRBD1 (5 bases). The source is a woman between 40 and 50 years old who had recovered from COVID-19. Specimen: peripheral blood. DNA for the CDR3: TGTGCCAGCGCTGGCAGGGACACTGAAGCTTTCTTT. It is translated as CASAGRDTEAFF.